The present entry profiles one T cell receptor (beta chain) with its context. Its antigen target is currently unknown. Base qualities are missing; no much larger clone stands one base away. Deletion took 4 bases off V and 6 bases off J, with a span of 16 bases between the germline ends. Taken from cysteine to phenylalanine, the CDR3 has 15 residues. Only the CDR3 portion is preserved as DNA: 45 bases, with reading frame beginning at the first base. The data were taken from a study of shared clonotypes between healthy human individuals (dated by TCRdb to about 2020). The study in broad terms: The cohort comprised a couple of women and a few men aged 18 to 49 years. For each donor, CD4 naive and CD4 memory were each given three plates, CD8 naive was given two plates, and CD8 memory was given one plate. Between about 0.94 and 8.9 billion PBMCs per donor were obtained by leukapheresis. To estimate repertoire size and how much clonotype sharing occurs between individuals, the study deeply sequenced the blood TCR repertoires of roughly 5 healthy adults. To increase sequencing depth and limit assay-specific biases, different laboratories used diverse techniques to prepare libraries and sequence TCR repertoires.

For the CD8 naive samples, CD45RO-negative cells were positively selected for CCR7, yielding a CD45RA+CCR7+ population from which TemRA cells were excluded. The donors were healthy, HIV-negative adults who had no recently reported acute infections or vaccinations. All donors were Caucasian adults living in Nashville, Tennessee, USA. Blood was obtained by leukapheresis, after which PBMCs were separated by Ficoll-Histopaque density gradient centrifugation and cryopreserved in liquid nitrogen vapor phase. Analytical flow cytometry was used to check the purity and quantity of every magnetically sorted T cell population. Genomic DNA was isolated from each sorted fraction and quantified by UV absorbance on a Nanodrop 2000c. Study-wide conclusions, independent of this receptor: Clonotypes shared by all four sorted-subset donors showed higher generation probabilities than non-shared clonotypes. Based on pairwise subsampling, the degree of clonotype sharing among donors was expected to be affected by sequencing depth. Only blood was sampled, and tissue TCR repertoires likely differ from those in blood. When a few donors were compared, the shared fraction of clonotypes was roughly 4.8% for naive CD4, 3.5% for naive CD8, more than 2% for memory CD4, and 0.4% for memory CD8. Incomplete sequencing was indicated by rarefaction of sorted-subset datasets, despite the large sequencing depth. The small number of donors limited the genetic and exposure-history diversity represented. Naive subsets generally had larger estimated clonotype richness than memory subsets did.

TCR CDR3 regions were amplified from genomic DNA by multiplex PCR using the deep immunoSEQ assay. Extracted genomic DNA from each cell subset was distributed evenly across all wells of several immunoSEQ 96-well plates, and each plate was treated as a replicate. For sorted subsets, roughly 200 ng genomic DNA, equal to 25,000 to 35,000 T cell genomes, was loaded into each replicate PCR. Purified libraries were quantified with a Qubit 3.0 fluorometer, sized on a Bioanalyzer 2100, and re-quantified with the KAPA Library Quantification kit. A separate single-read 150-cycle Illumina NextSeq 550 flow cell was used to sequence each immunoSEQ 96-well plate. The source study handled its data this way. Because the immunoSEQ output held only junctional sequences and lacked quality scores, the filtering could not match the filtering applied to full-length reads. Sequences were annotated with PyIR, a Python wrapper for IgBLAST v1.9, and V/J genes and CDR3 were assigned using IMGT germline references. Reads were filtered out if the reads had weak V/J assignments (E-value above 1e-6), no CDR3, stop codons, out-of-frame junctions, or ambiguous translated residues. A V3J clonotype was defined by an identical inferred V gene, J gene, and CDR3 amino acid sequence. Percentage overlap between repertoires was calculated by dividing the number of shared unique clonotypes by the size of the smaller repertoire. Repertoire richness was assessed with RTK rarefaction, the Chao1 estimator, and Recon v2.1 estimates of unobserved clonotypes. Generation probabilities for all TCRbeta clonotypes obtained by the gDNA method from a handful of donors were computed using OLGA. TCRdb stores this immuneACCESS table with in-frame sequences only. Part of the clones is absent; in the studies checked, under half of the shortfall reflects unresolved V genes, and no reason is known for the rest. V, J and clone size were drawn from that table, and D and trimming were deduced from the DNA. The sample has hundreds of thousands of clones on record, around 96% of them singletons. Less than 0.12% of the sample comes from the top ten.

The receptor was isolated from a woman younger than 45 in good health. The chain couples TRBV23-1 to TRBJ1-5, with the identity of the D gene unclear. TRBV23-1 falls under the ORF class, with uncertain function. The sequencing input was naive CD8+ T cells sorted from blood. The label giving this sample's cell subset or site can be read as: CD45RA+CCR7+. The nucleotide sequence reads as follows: TGCGCCAGCAGTCCCAGTGGCCATTTGGGTCAGCCCCAGCATTTT. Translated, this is CASSPSGHLGQPQHF.